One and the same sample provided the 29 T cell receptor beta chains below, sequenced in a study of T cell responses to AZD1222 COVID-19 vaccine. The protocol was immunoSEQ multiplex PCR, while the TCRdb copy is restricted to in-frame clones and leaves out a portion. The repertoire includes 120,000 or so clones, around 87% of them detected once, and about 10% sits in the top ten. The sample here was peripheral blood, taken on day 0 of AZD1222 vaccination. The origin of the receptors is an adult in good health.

This CDR3 is CALAALDSYNSPLHF. The CDR3 DNA follows: TGTGCCCTCGCAGCACTCGACTCCTATAATTCACCCCTCCACTTT. The chain carries TRBV6-5 and TRBJ1-6; no reliable D call. The V end lost 11 bases, the J end lost 0 bases, and 14 bases lay between the germline ends. The length of the CDR3 is 15 residues. The germline CDR1 and CDR2 sequences are MNHEY and SVGAGI.

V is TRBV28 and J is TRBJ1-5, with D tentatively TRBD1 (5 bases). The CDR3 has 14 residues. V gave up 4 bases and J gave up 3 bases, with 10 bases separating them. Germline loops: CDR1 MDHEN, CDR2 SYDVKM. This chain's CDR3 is CASSWRGTNQPQHF. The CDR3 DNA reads TGTGCCAGCAGTTGGCGAGGGACCAATCAGCCCCAGCATTTT.

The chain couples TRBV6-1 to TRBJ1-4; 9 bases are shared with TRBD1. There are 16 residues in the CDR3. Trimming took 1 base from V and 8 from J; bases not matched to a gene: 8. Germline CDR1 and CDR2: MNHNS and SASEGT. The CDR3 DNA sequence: TGTGCCAGCAGTGAAGGGGGAACAGGGGGCGCAGAAAAACTGTTTTTT. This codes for CASSEGGTGGAEKLFF.

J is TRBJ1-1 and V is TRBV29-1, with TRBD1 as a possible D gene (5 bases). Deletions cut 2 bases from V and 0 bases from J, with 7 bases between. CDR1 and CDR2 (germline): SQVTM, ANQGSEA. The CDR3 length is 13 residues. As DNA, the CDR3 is TGCAGCGTTGAACGGGGGTTGAACACTGAAGCTTTCTTT. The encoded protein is CSVERGLNTEAFF.

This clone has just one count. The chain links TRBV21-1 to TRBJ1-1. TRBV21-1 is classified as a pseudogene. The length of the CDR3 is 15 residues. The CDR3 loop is CASSKMGIKNTEAFF. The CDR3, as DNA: TGTGCCAGCAGCAAAATGGGGATAAAAAACACTGAAGCTTTCTTT.

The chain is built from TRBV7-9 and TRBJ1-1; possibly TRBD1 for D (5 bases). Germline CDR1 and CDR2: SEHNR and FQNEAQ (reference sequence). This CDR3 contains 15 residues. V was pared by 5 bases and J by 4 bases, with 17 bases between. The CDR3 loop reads CASSVRWGEPTEAFF. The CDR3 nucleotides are TGTGCCAGCAGCGTAAGGTGGGGGGAGCCCACTGAAGCTTTCTTT.

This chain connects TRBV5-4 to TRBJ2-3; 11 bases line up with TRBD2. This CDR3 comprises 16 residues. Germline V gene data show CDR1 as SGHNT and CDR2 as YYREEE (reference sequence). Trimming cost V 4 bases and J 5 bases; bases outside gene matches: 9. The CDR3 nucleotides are TGTGCCAGCAGCCGGGGGGTAGCGGGAGGGGGAGATACGCAGTATTTT. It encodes CASSRGVAGGGDTQYF.

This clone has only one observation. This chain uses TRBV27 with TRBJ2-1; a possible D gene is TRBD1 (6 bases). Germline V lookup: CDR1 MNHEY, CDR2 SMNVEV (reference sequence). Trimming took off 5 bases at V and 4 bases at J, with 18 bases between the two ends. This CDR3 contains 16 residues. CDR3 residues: CASSRTRGIWYNEQFF. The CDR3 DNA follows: TGTGCCAGCAGTAGGACCAGGGGAATCTGGTACAATGAGCAGTTCTTC.

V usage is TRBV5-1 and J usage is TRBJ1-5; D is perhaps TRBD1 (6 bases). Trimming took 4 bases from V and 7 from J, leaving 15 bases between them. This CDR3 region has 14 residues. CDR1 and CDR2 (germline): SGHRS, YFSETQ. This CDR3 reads CASSKTGIGQPQHF. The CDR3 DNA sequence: TGCGCCAGCAGCAAAACAGGGATAGGGCAGCCCCAGCATTTT.

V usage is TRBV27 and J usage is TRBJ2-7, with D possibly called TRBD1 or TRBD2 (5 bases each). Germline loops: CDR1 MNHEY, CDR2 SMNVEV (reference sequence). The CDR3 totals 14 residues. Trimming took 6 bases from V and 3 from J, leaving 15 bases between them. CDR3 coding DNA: TGTGCCAGCAGGACCGGGACCACTGACTACGAGCAGTACTTC. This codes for CASRTGTTDYEQYF.

In DNA, the CDR3 is TGTGCCAGCAGTGCCCGATGGGGGACAGCCGACAATTCACCCCTCCACTTT. As protein: CASSARWGTADNSPLHF. This chain uses TRBV6-1 with TRBJ1-6, with 7 bases that match TRBD1. V dropped 4 bases and J dropped 7; count of bases not matched to a gene: 13. The CDR3 length is 17 residues. Germline loops: CDR1 MNHNS, CDR2 SASEGT.

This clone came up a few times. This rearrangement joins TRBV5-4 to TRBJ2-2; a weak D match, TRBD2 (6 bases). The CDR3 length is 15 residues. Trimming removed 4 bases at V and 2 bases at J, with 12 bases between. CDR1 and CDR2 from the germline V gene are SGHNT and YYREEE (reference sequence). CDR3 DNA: TGTGCCAGCAGCCAGACTAGATTCAACACCGGGGAGCTGTTTTTT. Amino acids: CASSQTRFNTGELFF.

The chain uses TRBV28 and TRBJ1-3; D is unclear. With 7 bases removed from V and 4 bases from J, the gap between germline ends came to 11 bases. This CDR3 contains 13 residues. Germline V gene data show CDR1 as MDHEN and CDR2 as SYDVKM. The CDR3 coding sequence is TGTGCCAGCAATCCTAGAGGGGGAAACACCATATATTTT. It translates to CASNPRGGNTIYF. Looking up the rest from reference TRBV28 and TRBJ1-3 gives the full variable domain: DVKVTQSSRYLVKRTGEKVFLECVQDMDHENMFWYRQDPGLGLRLIYFSYDVKMKEKGDIPEGYSVSREKKERFSLILESASTNQTSMYLCASNPRGGNTIYFGEGSWLTVV.

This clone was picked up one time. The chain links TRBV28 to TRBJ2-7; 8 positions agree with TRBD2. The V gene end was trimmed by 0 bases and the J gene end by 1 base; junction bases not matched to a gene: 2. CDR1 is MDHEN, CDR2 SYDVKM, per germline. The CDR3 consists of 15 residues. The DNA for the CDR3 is TGTGCCAGCAGTTTATGGGCTAGCGGGTCCTACGAGCAGTACTTC. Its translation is CASSLWASGSYEQYF.

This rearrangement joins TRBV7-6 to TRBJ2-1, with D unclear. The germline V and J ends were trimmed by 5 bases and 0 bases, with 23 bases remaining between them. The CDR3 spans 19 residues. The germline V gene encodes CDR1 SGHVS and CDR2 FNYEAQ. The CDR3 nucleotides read TGTGCCAGCAGCCGGGCCGCGGCAGGTATGCTTAGCTCCTACAATGAGCAGTTCTTC. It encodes CASSRAAAGMLSSYNEQFF.

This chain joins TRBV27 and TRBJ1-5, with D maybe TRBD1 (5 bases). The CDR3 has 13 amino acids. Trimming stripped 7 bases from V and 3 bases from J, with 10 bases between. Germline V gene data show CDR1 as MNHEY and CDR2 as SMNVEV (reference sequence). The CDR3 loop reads CASMSGINQPQHF. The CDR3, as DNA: TGTGCCAGCATGTCAGGGATCAATCAGCCCCAGCATTTT.

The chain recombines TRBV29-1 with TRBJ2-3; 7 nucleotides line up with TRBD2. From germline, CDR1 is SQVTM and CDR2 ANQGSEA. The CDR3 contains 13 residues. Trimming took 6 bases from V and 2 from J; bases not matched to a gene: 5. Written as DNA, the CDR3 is TGCAGCGTGGGGGGAGGGGCCACAGATACGCAGTATTTT. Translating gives CSVGGGATDTQYF.

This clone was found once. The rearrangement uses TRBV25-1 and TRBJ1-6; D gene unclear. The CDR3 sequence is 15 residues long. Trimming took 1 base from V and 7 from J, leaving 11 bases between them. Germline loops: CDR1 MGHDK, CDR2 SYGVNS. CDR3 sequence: CASSESKVGNSPLHF. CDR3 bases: TGTGCCAGCAGTGAATCAAAGGTTGGAAATTCACCCCTCCACTTT.

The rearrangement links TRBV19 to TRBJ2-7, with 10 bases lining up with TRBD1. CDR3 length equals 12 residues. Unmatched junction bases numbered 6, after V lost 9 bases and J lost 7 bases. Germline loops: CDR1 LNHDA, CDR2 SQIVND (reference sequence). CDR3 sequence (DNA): TGTGCCAGCCGGGACAGGGGACAAGAGCAGTACTTC. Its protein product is CASRDRGQEQYF.

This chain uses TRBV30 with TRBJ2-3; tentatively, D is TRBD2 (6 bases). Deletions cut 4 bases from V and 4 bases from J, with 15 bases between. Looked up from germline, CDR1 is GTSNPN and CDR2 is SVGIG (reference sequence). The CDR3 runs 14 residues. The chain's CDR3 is CAWTGGARADTQYF. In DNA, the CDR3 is TGTGCCTGGACAGGCGGGGCAAGGGCAGATACGCAGTATTTT. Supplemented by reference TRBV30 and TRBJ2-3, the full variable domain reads SQTIHQWPATLVQPVGSPLSLECTVEGTSNPNLYWYRQAAGRGLQLLFYSVGIGQISSEVPQNLSASRPQDRQFILSSKKLLLSDSGFYLCAWTGGARADTQYFGPGTRLTVL.

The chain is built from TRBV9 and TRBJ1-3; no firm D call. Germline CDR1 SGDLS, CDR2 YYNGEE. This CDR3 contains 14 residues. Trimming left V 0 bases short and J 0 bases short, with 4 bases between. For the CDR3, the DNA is TGTGCCAGCAGCGTAGCGAGCTCTGGAAACACCATATATTTT. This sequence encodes CASSVASSGNTIYF.

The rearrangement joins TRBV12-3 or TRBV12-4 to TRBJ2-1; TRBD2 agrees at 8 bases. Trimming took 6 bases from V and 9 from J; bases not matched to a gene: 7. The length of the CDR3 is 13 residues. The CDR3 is CASRGLVFSEQFF. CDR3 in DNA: TGTGCCAGCAGGGGACTAGTTTTTTCTGAGCAGTTCTTC.

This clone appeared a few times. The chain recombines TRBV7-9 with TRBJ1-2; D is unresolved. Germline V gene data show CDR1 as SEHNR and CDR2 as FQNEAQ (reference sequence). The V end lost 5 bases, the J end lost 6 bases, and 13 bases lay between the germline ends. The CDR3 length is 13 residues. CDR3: CASSDERTHGYTF. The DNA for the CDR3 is TGTGCCAGCAGCGATGAGCGGACTCATGGCTACACCTTC. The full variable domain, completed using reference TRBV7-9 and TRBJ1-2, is DTGVSQNPRHKITKRGQNVTFRCDPISEHNRLYWYRQTLGQGPEFLTYFQNEAQLEKSRLLSDRFSAERPKGSFSTLEIQRTEQGDSAMYLCASSDERTHGYTFGSGTRLTVV.

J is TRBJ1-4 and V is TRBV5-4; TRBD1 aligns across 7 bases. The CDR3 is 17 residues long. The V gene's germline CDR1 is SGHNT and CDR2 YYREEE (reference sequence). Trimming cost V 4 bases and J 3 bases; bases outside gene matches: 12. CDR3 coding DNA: TGTGCCAGCAGCGGATTAGGGGGCGCGTCGGCTAATGAAAAACTGTTTTTT. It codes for CASSGLGGASANEKLFF. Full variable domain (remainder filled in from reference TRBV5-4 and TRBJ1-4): ETGVTQSPTHLIKTRGQQVTLRCSSQSGHNTVSWYQQALGQGPQFIFQYYREEENGRGNFPPRFSGLQFPNYSSELNVNALELDDSALYLCASSGLGGASANEKLFFGSGTQLSVL.

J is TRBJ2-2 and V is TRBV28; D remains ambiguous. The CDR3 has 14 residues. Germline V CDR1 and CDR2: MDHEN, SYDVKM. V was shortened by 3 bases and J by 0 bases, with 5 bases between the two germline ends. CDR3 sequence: CASSLAPNTGELFF. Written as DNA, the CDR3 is TGTGCCAGCAGTTTGGCTCCGAACACCGGGGAGCTGTTTTTT.

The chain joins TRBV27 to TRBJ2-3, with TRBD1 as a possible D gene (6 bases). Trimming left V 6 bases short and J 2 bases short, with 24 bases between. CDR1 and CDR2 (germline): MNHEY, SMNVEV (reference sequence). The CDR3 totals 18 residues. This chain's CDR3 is CASRRGVQGRINTDTQYF. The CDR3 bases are TGTGCCAGCAGGCGAGGCGTACAGGGTAGGATTAACACAGATACGCAGTATTTT.

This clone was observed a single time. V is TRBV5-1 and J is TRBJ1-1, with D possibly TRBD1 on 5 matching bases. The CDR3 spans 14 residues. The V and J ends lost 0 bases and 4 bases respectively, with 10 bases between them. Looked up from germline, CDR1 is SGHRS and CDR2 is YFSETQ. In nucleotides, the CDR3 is TGCGCCAGCAGCTTGGACCCAGGGAGCACTGAAGCTTTCTTT. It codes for CASSLDPGSTEAFF.

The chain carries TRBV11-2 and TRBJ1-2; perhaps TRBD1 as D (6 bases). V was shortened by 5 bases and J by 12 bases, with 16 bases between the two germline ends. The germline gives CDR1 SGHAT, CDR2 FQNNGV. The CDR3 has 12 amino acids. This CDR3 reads CASSLGAMANTF. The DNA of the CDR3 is TGTGCCAGCAGCCTGGGGGCTATGGCTAACACCTTC.

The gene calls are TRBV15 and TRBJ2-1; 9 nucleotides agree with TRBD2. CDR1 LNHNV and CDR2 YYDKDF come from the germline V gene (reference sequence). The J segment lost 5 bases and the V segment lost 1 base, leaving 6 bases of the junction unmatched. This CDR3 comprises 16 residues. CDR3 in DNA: TGTGCCACCAGCAGAGGAAGGACTAGCGCGAACAATGAGCAGTTCTTC. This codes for CATSRGRTSANNEQFF.